This is a list of T cell receptor beta chains from one sample in a study of blood T cell repertoires in COVID-19. Profiling relied on immunoSEQ multiplex PCR, and the TCRdb table lists in-frame clones only, not all of them. The sample lists roughly 100,000 clones; around 79% were seen once. Sequenced input: peripheral blood. All receptors come from a woman of 80 years or more with acute or convalescent COVID-19. Each CDR3 is given with its conserved first and last residue. The D gene is left open where the match is weak. Some rows have no size entry. The others give once, few or many, or a class for an expanded clone.

TRBV6-5	NA	NA	TRBJ1-1	TGTGCCAGCAGTTACGAGAATTCGGGGAACACTGAAGCTTTCTTT	CASSYENSGNTEAFF
TRBV18	NA	TRBD2	TRBJ2-7	TGTGCCAGCTCATCCTTTCCTAGCGGGGTTTCCGAGCAGTACTTC	CASSSFPSGVSEQYF
TRBV4-2	once	NA	TRBJ2-3	TGTGCCAGCAGCCAAGAGGAACTCCTAGGTGAGGGTACGCAGTATTTT	CASSQEELLGEGTQYF
TRBV18	NA	TRBD1	TRBJ1-1	TGTGCCAGCTCACCGGACTCTGGACAGGGGGTAAAAAGGACTGAAGCTTTCTTT	CASSPDSGQGVKRTEAFF
TRBV7-2	NA	TRBD1	TRBJ1-4	TGTGCCAGCAGCGTTCAGACAGGGGAGGAAAAACTGTTTTTT	CASSVQTGEEKLFF
TRBV6-6	few	TRBD1	TRBJ2-7	TGTGCCAGCAGACCCCGGGACAGGGTCTACGAGCAGTACTTC	CASRPRDRVYEQYF
TRBV4-3	few	NA	TRBJ1-5	TGCGCCAGCAGCCCATCATTTAGTAGCAATCAGCCCCAGCATTTT	CASSPSFSSNQPQHF
TRBV23-1	NA	NA	TRBJ2-7	TGCGCCAGCAGTCACGACGGACAGAGCGAGCAGTACTTC	CASSHDGQSEQYF
TRBV24-1	NA	NA	TRBJ1-5	TGTGCCACCAGTGATCAAAATCAGCCCCAGCATTTT	CATSDQNQPQHF
TRBV7-9	NA	NA	TRBJ1-1	TGTGCCAGCAGCTTGGAAAGTTGGAGACTTGAAGCTTTCTTT	CASSLESWRLEAFF
TRBV18	NA	NA	TRBJ2-7	TGTGCCAGCTCACCTTCGGGGGTCGAGCAGTACTTC	CASSPSGVEQYF
TRBV6-5	NA	NA	TRBJ2-5	TGTGCCAGCAGTCCTGCTAAGGGGGAGGGAGAGACCCAGTACTTC	CASSPAKGEGETQYF
TRBV27	medium-sized	TRBD2	TRBJ2-2	TGTGCCAGCAGTTCGGGTCTAGCGGGAGTCGGGGAGCTGTTTTTT	CASSSGLAGVGELFF
TRBV11-3	few	TRBD2	TRBJ2-7	TGTGCCAGCAGCTTAGATCTGGGAACTAGCGGGAGGGGCTCCTACGAGCAGTACTTC	CASSLDLGTSGRGSYEQYF
TRBV3-1/TRBV3-2	NA	NA	TRBJ2-2	TGTGCCAGCAGCCAAGGGTTGTACAGGCGGTCGAACACCGGGGAGCTGTTTTTT	CASSQGLYRRSNTGELFF
TRBV4-3	NA	NA	TRBJ2-2	TGCGCCAGCAGCCAAGGGGACACGGCCTACACCGGGGAGCTGTTTTTT	CASSQGDTAYTGELFF
TRBV9	NA	NA	TRBJ2-1	TGTGCCAGCAGCGCCCAACAGGGCAATGAGCAGTTCTTC	CASSAQQGNEQFF
TRBV5-1	NA	NA	TRBJ2-5	TGCGCCAGCAGCTTGGGAGGGCAAGAGACCCAGTACTTC	CASSLGGQETQYF
TRBV19	NA	TRBD1	TRBJ2-5	TGTGCCAGTAGTACCTCGAAGGGGACAGTTTACCAAGAGACCCAGTACTTC	CASSTSKGTVYQETQYF
TRBV5-4	NA	TRBD1	TRBJ1-6	TGTGCCAGCAGCCAGGACAGGCGGGATAATTCACCCCTCCACTTT	CASSQDRRDNSPLHF
TRBV5-8	once	NA	TRBJ2-3	TGTGCCAGCAGCTTGGGCGGCGAAGATACGCAGTATTTT	CASSLGGEDTQYF
TRBV7-9	NA	TRBD1	TRBJ2-7	TGTGCCAGCAGCTTAGACGATGGGGGGACAGGGGTCTACGAGCAGTACTTC	CASSLDDGGTGVYEQYF
TRBV12-3/TRBV12-4	NA	NA	TRBJ1-5	TGTGCCAGCAGTTTATGGGGGGGGTTATCCCAGCATTTT	CASSLWGGLSQHF
TRBV10-3	NA	TRBD1	TRBJ2-2	TGTGCCATCAGTGAGTCGGGGGACAGGGGTGTCACCGGGGAGCTGTTTTTT	CAISESGDRGVTGELFF
TRBV7-9	NA	TRBD1	TRBJ2-1	TGTGCCAGCAGCTTAGAACTGACAGGGGGAAAACAGTTCTTC	CASSLELTGGKQFF
TRBV19	NA	NA	TRBJ1-1	TGTGCCAGTAACACTAGACTGACCGAGAACACTGAAGCTTTCTTT	CASNTRLTENTEAFF
TRBV9	NA	NA	TRBJ2-1	TGTGCCAGCAGCGTAGCTCCTGACAATGAGCAGTTCTTC	CASSVAPDNEQFF
TRBV6-5	NA	TRBD1	TRBJ2-5	TGTGCCAGCAGGCGGACAGGGGTGGAGACCCAGTACTTC	CASRRTGVETQYF
TRBV5-1	few	NA	TRBJ1-4	TGCGCCAGCAGTGGGGGCCTAAGTAATGAAAAACTGTTTTTT	CASSGGLSNEKLFF
TRBV3-1/TRBV3-2	NA	TRBD1	TRBJ2-5	TGTGCCAGCAGCCTCCGGGACAGGGGGCAGACCCAGTACTTC	CASSLRDRGQTQYF
TRBV2	once	NA	TRBJ1-1	TGTGCCAGCAGGGAATCGGGATTCATGAACACTGAAGCTTTCTTT	CASRESGFMNTEAFF
TRBV12-3/TRBV12-4	NA	NA	TRBJ2-2	TGTGCCAGCAGTTTCAGGGTCCCCGGGGAGCTGTTTTTT	CASSFRVPGELFF
TRBV18	NA	TRBD2	TRBJ2-7	TGTGCCAGCTCACCCGGGTCTAGCGGTGACTCCTACGAGCAGTACTTC	CASSPGSSGDSYEQYF
TRBV5-1	NA	TRBD2	TRBJ2-1	TGCGCCAGCAGCTCCCTAGCGGAGTCCTACAATGAGCAGTTCTTC	CASSSLAESYNEQFF
TRBV5-4	NA	TRBD1	TRBJ1-4	TGTGCCAGCAGCCTTAGGGACAGAGAAAAACTGTTTTTT	CASSLRDREKLFF
TRBV3-1/TRBV3-2	NA	NA	TRBJ1-1	TGTGCCAGCAGCCAGCAGGGCTTCACTGAAGCTTTCTTT	CASSQQGFTEAFF
TRBV7-7	NA	TRBD2	TRBJ2-2	TGTGCTAGCAGCCAGGATTCCGGGACTAGCGGCACCGGGGAGCTGTTTTTT	CASSQDSGTSGTGELFF
TRBV10-3	NA	TRBD2	TRBJ2-5	TGTGCCATCAGTGAGGCGGGACTAGCTAGTGAGACCCAGTACTTC	CAISEAGLASETQYF
TRBV28	NA	NA	TRBJ2-1	TGTGCCAGCAGTTTGGACAGCTACAATGAGCAGTTCTTC	CASSLDSYNEQFF
TRBV4-3	NA	NA	TRBJ2-3	TGCGCCAGCAGCCAAGGTAAGGGGGGGCTTACAGATACGCAGTATTTT	CASSQGKGGLTDTQYF
TRBV4-3	NA	NA	TRBJ1-4	TGCGCCAGCAGCCAAGATCGGGAGTCCGCCTGGATCTATGAAAAACTGTTTTTT	CASSQDRESAWIYEKLFF
TRBV27	NA	TRBD1	TRBJ2-7	TGTGCCAGCAGGTCGGGACAGCCGACTTCCTACGAGCAGTACTTC	CASRSGQPTSYEQYF